This T cell receptor (beta chain) was sequenced for a study of beta chain features in type 1 diabetes (dated by TCRdb to 2017 to 2018). About the investigation overall: Mean age, gender distribution, total cell number and subset yield were not different between patients and healthy donors. Across all samples, 107,917,701 sorted cells were examined, and cell number per subset correlated strongly with RNA yield. In the study, TCRB repertoires of sorted circulating CD4+ T cell subsets from recently diagnosed type 1 diabetes patients were compared with those of matched healthy donors. Regulatory and stem cell-like memory subsets were obtained from only 8 patients and about eight healthy donors, while naive and central memory subsets were obtained from all 30 or so donors.

The entire amount of isolated RNA was reverse transcribed using the High Capacity cDNA Reverse Transcription Kit, so the sequenced TCRB transcripts were expressed ones. Deep immunoSEQ sequencing was performed on naive, central memory and regulatory T cell samples, with an average of roughly 4 million total reads per sample. After sorted cells were lysed in RLT buffer, RNA was extracted with DNase-treated RNeasy Micro or Mini kits, with the choice depending on cell number. Each cell subset was processed separately to prevent cross-contamination, with patient and healthy donor samples processed together. TCRB sequences were amplified from cDNA with the immunoSEQ multiplex PCR, producing 87-bp fragments spanning the CDR3 region. Amplicons were sequenced on the Illumina HiSeq platform. Concerning the study's data processing: PCR bias was computationally corrected using synthetic template baselines, reads within Hamming distance 2 were collapsed, and singletons that could not be merged were discarded. Reads were aligned to IMGT to assign V, D and J genes, CDR3 length, and insertions or deletions at six rearrangement sites. Clonotype counts were normalized to sorted cell number within each subset before computing true diversity and Gini coefficients with the tcR R package. The overlap coefficient, calculated on TCRB nucleotide sequences, was used to measure repertoire sharing. As a proxy for the pre-selection repertoire, out-of-frame TCRB sequences from naive cells were analyzed. TCRdb's version of the immuneACCESS table is confined to in-frame rearrangements and falls short of the full clone set. An unresolved V gene accounts for under half of the shortfall where checked; the remainder is of unknown origin. V and J calls and clone size are given by that table; D and trimming were obtained from the DNA. Recorded for this sample are more than 300,000 clones; over 12% of them occurred a single time. Jointly, the top ten make up about 0.018% of the sample.

This clone was counted a few times. Its antigen is currently not known. One base away there is no much larger clone; base qualities are not given. The paper's findings and limits, for the study overall: PCR might favor shorter templates, but patient and control samples were amplified and corrected together, so any skew would affect both groups equally. Naive, central memory and regulatory TCRB repertoires appeared more similar among patients than among healthy donors. At VDJ recombination sites, patients with type 1 diabetes made fewer insertions and deleted more nucleotides, a pattern implying thymic rearrangement abnormalities. In all four CD4+ subsets, TCRB CDR3 length was moderately but significantly shorter in type 1 diabetes patients. Because cDNA was sequenced instead of genomic DNA, activated cells with high expression could be over-represented, although the groups did not differ in activation or CD3 levels. Only small numbers of individuals were included in the HLA sub-analyses, which left unresolved whether HLA type had any influence on TCRB rearrangement.

The CDR3 spans 14 residues, from the cysteine through the phenylalanine. CDR3 DNA is the only sequence kept; it has 42 bases, read in frame from the first base. CDR1 and CDR2, per the germline V gene, are SQVTM and ANQGSEA. Clipping removes 7 bases from V and 2 bases from J, with 6 as the unmatched junction base count. A single peripheral blood draw of around 0.11 L on average was collected from each donor into heparinised tubes. A BD FACSAria II and a panel including CD45RO, CCR7, CD25, CD127, CD95 and CD27 were used to sort naive, central memory, regulatory and stem cell-like memory CD4+ T cells. Every sorted population had a purity above 95%. Right away, PBMCs were isolated by Lymphoprep density gradient centrifugation and were stained directly, with no culture step. So that batch effects would be minimized, each experiment stained and sorted samples in pairs, pairing one healthy donor with one patient.

The chain is made from TRBV29-1 and TRBJ2-5, and 11 junctional nucleotides match TRBD2. The receptor's source is a woman aged 18-29 years in good health. The sequenced sample was naive CD4+ T cells from blood. The sample's cell subset or site label, in plain terms: true naive CD4+ T cells. The DNA sequence is given as TGCAGCGGGGACGGGACTAGCGGACAAGAGACCCAGTACTTC. Its coded protein is CSGDGTSGQETQYF.